The 17 T cell receptor beta chains below come from one sample, sequenced in a study of blood T cell repertoires in COVID-19. Data came from immunoSEQ multiplex PCR; TCRdb stores just in-frame clones and leaves some out. The sample includes about 170,000 clones, approximately 91% seen only once; the top ten take about 4.9%. Material: peripheral blood. The origin of the receptors is a young man with COVID-19, enrolled during active disease.

J is TRBJ2-7 and V is TRBV5-1, with D perhaps TRBD1 (6 bases). Between the trimmed V and J ends, which lost 4 bases and 5 bases, there was a span of 16 bases. Germline-derived CDR1 and CDR2 are SGHRS and YFSETQ. The CDR3 spans 14 residues. Written as DNA, the CDR3 is TGCGCCAGCAGCCTTGTCAGGGGTTTGCACGAGCAGTACTTC. It encodes CASSLVRGLHEQYF.

This chain uses TRBV6-5 with TRBJ1-5; TRBD1 is a possible D gene (6 bases). CDR1 MNHEY and CDR2 SVGAGI come from the germline V gene. The CDR3 is 12 amino acids. Trimming took off 8 bases at V and 9 bases at J, with 14 bases between the two ends. The CDR3 spells CASGLLRGPQHF. The CDR3 region has the DNA TGTGCCAGCGGACTCCTCAGGGGGCCCCAGCATTTT.

The chain links TRBV6-2 or TRBV6-3 to TRBJ2-1, with D perhaps matching TRBD2 (6 bases). The germline CDR1 and CDR2 sequences are MNHEY and SVGEGT. The CDR3 is made up of 14 amino acids. V was pared by 5 bases and J by 3 bases, with 11 bases between. CDR3 nucleotides: TGTGCCAGCAGTCCCGGGAGAGACTACAATGAGCAGTTCTTC. Translation gives CASSPGRDYNEQFF.

This chain links TRBV19 with TRBJ2-3; D gene unclear. The CDR3 extends over 14 amino acids. V shed 1 base and J shed 0 bases, with 5 bases lying between them. Germline assignment: CDR1 LNHDA and CDR2 SQIVND (reference sequence). CDR3 loop: CASSIAGSTDTQYF. CDR3 coding DNA: TGTGCCAGTAGTATAGCCGGTAGCACAGATACGCAGTATTTT. Full variable domain (outside the CDR3, taken from reference TRBV19 and TRBJ2-3): DGGITQSPKYLFRKEGQNVTLSCEQNLNHDAMYWYRQDPGQGLRLIYYSQIVNDFQKGDIAEGYSVSREKKESFPLTVTSAQKNPTAFYLCASSIAGSTDTQYFGPGTRLTVL.

The chain uses TRBV6-2 or TRBV6-3 and TRBJ2-7, with 9 bases aligning to TRBD1. Losses at the gene ends were 5 bases for V and 0 bases for J; bases not matched to a gene: 5. Germline loops: CDR1 MNHEY, CDR2 SVGEGT. The CDR3 spans 15 residues. The DNA of the CDR3 is TGTGCCAGCAGTGATACGACAGGGGGCTCCTACGAGCAGTACTTC. This codes for CASSDTTGGSYEQYF.

The V call is TRBV5-1, the J call TRBJ2-7; D gene uncertain. This CDR3 comprises 15 residues. V lost 0 bases and J lost 1, with 11 bases in between. The germline V gene encodes CDR1 SGHRS and CDR2 YFSETQ. The CDR3 loop is CASSLDSTISYEQYF. Written as DNA, the CDR3 is TGCGCCAGCAGCTTGGACAGCACGATATCCTACGAGCAGTACTTC.

This clone was found once. The V gene is TRBV6-2 or TRBV6-3, the J gene TRBJ2-1; 13 bases are shared with TRBD2. V shed 5 bases and J 5 bases; nucleotides not matched to a gene: 9. The CDR3 sequence is 17 residues long. Germline V CDR1 and CDR2: MNHEY, SVGEGT. The CDR3: CASSQGLAGPGNNEQFF. DNA for the CDR3: TGTGCCAGCAGTCAGGGACTAGCGGGACCGGGCAACAATGAGCAGTTCTTC.

As to this clone: The sample has other DNA sequences that encode this CDR3 too. The chain is built from TRBV5-1 and TRBJ2-7; D call uncertain. The CDR3 spans 12 residues. Germline V CDR1 and CDR2: SGHRS, YFSETQ. Trimming removed 0 bases at V and 5 bases at J, with 6 bases between. CDR3 DNA: TGCGCCAGCAGCTTGGGTCGGGACGAGCAGTACTTC. Translation: CASSLGRDEQYF.

This chain connects TRBV19 to TRBJ2-7, with a possible D match to TRBD2 (6 bases). V lost 2 bases, J lost 2 bases, and 10 bases lay in between. CDR1 and CDR2 from the germline V gene are LNHDA and SQIVND (reference sequence). CDR3 length: 14 amino acids. CDR3 loop: CASSITVAAYEQYF. Here the CDR3 DNA reads TGTGCCAGTAGTATAACCGTAGCGGCCTACGAGCAGTACTTC.

This clone has just one count. V usage is TRBV28 and J usage is TRBJ2-1; TRBD2 matches at 9 bases. Germline loops: CDR1 MDHEN, CDR2 SYDVKM. CDR3 length: 14 amino acids. V gave up 2 bases and J gave up 6 bases; unmatched junction bases: 2. CDR3 residues: CASSLLRGGNEQFF. The CDR3 region has the DNA TGTGCCAGCAGTTTACTGCGGGGGGGCAATGAGCAGTTCTTC. The full variable domain, rest sourced from reference TRBV28 and TRBJ2-1, is DVKVTQSSRYLVKRTGEKVFLECVQDMDHENMFWYRQDPGLGLRLIYFSYDVKMKEKGDIPEGYSVSREKKERFSLILESASTNQTSMYLCASSLLRGGNEQFFGPGTRLTVL.

This clone is a singleton in its sample. V and J are TRBV24-1 and TRBJ2-3, with D maybe TRBD1 (6 bases). CDR1 is KGHDR and CDR2 is SFDVKD in the germline V gene. This CDR3 region has 18 residues. V was pared by 3 bases and J by 1 base, with 19 bases between. The CDR3 spells CATSDTRGGQSGTDTQYF. CDR3 DNA: TGTGCCACCAGTGATACCCGGGGTGGACAGTCCGGCACAGATACGCAGTATTTT.

The chain couples TRBV2 to TRBJ2-1, with 10 bases fitting TRBD2. The germline V gene has CDR1 SNHLY and CDR2 FYNNEI. V gave up 9 bases and J gave up 8 bases; unmatched junction bases: 10. The CDR3 totals 14 residues. The CDR3 protein is CARGTSANGDEQFF. The DNA for the CDR3 is TGTGCCAGGGGGACTAGCGCCAACGGGGATGAGCAGTTCTTC.

The rearrangement uses TRBV24-1 and TRBJ2-1; 8 bases match TRBD1. The CDR3 sequence is 16 residues long. V gave up 5 bases and J gave up 7 bases; unmatched junction bases: 12. The V gene's germline CDR1 is KGHDR and CDR2 SFDVKD. The DNA for the CDR3 is TGTGCCACCAGTGCCGTTAACAGGGGGAGTAGAAATGAGCAGTTCTTC. This gives the protein CATSAVNRGSRNEQFF.

This chain links TRBV4-2 with TRBJ1-2, with 8 bases identical to TRBD1. The CDR3 is 17 residues long. Germline lookup yields CDR1 LGHNA and CDR2 YNFKEQ. Unmatched junction bases numbered 11, after V lost 1 base and J lost 4 bases. CDR3 protein: CASSQGPGGAFFYGYTF. The CDR3 DNA sequence: TGTGCCAGCAGCCAAGGTCCAGGGGGCGCCTTCTTCTATGGCTACACCTTC.

This clone showed up just once. The chain has TRBV27 and TRBJ2-7; a possible D gene is TRBD2 (5 bases). The V end lost 3 bases, the J end lost 7 bases, and 16 bases lay between the germline ends. The CDR3 covers 14 residues. From germline, CDR1 is MNHEY and CDR2 SMNVEV (reference sequence). The CDR3, as DNA: TGTGCCAGCAGTTTGATAAGTTCATCGGGGGAGCAGTACTTC. Residues: CASSLISSSGEQYF.

The chain carries TRBV27 and TRBJ1-3; possible D gene TRBD1, 6 bases. Between the trimmed V and J ends, which lost 8 bases and 0 bases, there was a span of 11 bases. CDR1 MNHEY and CDR2 SMNVEV come from the germline V gene (reference sequence). The CDR3 runs 14 residues. CDR3 coding DNA: TGTGCCAGCTCCAGGGGACACTCTGGAAACACCATATATTTT. Protein product: CASSRGHSGNTIYF.

The gene calls are TRBV3-1 (or the pseudogene TRBV3-2) and TRBJ2-1; 13 bases fit TRBD2. Looked up from germline, CDR1 is LGHDT and CDR2 is YNNKEL (reference sequence). V lost 7 bases to trimming and J lost 7 bases; unmatched junction nucleotides: 7. The CDR3 contains 15 residues. The CDR3 spells CASTRTSGRVNEQFF. For the CDR3, the DNA is TGTGCCAGCACCCGGACTAGCGGGAGAGTGAATGAGCAGTTCTTC.